A single T cell receptor beta chain is shown here with its context. Antigen: not known. These data are taken from a study of cytomegalovirus exposure and HLA in healthy donors. Study-wide findings and caveats: Researchers reportedly found TCR beta sequences accurately predicted most subjects' HLA-A and HLA-B alleles. Upon later analysis, TCR association rates were observed to vary by HLA locus, being highest for DRB1 and lowest for HLA-C. A later analysis associated roughly 15,000 TCR beta sequences with HLA alleles at a 0.05 false discovery rate.

V shed 3 bases, J shed 7 bases, and the junction held 2 bases outside the gene matches. This CDR3 is 14 amino acids long. Germline CDR1 is SGHTA and CDR2 is FQGTGA. Primers for the PCR totalled 60 Vbeta and 13 Jbeta. The method was immunoSEQ multiplex PCR; TCRdb's version includes in-frame clones alone and lacks a portion of them. Found here are over 85,000 clones, around 8% of them singletons; the top ten hold about 2.1%. The specimen was PBMCs. This clonotype originated in a man aged 50 to 59 in good health and CMV-seronegative. J is TRBJ2-2 and V is TRBV7-3; TRBD1 aligns across 10 bases. CDR3 sequence (DNA): TGTGCCAGCAGCTTGGACAGGGGGAACGGGGAGCTGTTTTTT. It translates to CASSLDRGNGELFF.